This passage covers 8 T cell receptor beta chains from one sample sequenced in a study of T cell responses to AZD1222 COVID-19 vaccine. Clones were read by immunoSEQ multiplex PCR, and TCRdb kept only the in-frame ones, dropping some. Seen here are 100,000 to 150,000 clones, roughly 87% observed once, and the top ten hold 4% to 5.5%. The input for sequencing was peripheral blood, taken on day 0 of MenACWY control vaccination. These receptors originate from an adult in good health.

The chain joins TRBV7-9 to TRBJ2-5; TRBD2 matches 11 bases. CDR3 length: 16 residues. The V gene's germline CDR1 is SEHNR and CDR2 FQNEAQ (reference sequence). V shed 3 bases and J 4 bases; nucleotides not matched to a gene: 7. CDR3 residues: CASSFVIAGGRETQYF. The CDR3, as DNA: TGTGCCAGCAGCTTCGTAATAGCGGGGGGGCGAGAGACCCAGTACTTC.

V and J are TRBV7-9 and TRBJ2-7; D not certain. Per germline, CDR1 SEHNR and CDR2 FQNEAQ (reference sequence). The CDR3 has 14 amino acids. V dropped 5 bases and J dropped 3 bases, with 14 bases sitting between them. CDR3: CASSPNRQDYEQYF. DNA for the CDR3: TGTGCCAGCAGCCCCAACCGGCAAGACTACGAGCAGTACTTC.

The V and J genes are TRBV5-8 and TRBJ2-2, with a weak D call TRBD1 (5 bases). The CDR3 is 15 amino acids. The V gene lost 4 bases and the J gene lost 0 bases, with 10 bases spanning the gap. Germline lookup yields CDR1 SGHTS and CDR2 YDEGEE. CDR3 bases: TGTGCCAGCAGCCGCAGGGCGACGAACACCGGGGAGCTGTTTTTT. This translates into CASSRRATNTGELFF.

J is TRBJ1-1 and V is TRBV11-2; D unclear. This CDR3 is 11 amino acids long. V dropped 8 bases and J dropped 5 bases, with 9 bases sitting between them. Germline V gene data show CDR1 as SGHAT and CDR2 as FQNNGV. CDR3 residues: CASFERTEAFF. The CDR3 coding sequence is TGTGCCAGCTTCGAGAGGACTGAAGCTTTCTTT.

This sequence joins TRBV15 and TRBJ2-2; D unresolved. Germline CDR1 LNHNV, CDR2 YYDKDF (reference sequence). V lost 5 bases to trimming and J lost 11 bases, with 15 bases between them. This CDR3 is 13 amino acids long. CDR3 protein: CATSGPQSPELFF. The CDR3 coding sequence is TGTGCCACCAGCGGACCTCAGTCCCCCGAGCTGTTTTTT.

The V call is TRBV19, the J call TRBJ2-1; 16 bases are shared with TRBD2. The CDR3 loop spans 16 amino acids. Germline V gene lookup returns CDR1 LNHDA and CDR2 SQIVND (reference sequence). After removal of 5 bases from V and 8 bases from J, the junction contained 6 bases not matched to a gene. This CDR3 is CASSSPGTSGRDEQFF. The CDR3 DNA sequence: TGTGCCAGTAGTTCCCCAGGGACTAGCGGGAGGGATGAGCAGTTCTTC.

The CDR3 loop is CATTTRLLNTEAFF. The DNA of the CDR3 is TGTGCCACCACGACCCGACTCCTGAACACTGAAGCTTTCTTT. This chain connects TRBV10-3 to TRBJ1-1; D is ambiguous. The CDR3 has 14 residues. Looked up from germline, CDR1 is ENHRY and CDR2 is SYGVKD. The germline V and J ends were trimmed by 10 bases and 0 bases, with 15 bases remaining between them.

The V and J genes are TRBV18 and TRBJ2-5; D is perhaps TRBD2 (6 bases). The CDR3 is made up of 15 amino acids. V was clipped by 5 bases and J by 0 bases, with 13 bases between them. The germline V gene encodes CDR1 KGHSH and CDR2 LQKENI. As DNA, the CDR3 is TGTGCCAGCTCAGGGGCGGGAACGTACCAAGAGACCCAGTACTTC. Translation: CASSGAGTYQETQYF.